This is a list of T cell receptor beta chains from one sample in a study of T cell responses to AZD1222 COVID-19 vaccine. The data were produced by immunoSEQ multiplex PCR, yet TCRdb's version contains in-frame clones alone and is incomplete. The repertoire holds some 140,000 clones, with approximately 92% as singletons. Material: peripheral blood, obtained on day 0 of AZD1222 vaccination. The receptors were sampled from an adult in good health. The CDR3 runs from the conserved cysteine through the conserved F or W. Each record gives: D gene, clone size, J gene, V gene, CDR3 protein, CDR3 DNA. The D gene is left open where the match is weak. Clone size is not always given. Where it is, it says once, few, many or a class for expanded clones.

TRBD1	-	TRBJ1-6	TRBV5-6	CASSLPGGQDSPLHF	TGTGCCAGCAGCTTGCCAGGGGGGCAGGATTCACCCCTCCACTTT
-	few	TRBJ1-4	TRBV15	CATSGRRATNEKLFF	TGTGCCACCAGCGGACGGAGGGCAACTAATGAAAAACTGTTTTTT
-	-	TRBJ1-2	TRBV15	CATSRGGHKGGDGYTF	TGTGCCACCAGCAGAGGGGGGCACAAGGGAGGTGATGGCTACACCTTC
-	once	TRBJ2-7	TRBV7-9	CASSSGRGPSYEQYF	TGTGCCAGCAGTTCCGGTAGGGGTCCCTCCTACGAGCAGTACTTC
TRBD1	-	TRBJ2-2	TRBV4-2	CASSQGQGGGGSTGELFF	TGTGCCAGCAGCCAGGGACAGGGAGGGGGAGGTTCCACCGGGGAGCTGTTTTTT
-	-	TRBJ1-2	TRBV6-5	CASAPQGPGYTF	TGTGCCAGCGCCCCCCAGGGACCAGGCTACACCTTC
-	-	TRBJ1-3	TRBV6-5	CASSYSRGLGNTIYF	TGTGCCAGCAGTTACTCGAGAGGACTGGGAAACACCATATATTTT
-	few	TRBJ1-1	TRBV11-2	CASSLDYNSEAFF	TGTGCCAGCAGCTTAGATTATAATTCTGAAGCTTTCTTT
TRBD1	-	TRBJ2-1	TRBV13	CASSFGTGGASLDEQFF	TGTGCCAGCAGCTTCGGGACAGGAGGGGCTAGCTTGGATGAGCAGTTCTTC
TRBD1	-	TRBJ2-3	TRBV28	CASSLPLTGDTQYF	TGTGCCAGCAGTTTACCTCTGACAGGGGACACGCAGTATTTT
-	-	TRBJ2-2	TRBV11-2	CASSLVKGTGELFF	TGTGCCAGCAGCTTGGTAAAGGGCACCGGGGAGCTGTTTTTT
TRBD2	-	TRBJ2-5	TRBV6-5	CASSYSSGRETQYF	TGTGCCAGCAGTTACTCTAGCGGGAGGGAGACCCAGTACTTC
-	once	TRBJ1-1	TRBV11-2	CASSLAGPTEAFF	TGTGCCAGCAGCTTAGCAGGGCCCACTGAAGCTTTCTTT
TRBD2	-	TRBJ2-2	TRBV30	CAWTSGRSIGELFF	TGTGCCTGGACTAGCGGGAGATCGATCGGGGAGCTGTTTTTT
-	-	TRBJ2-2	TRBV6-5	CASSWTANTGELFF	TGTGCCAGCAGTTGGACAGCGAACACCGGGGAGCTGTTTTTT
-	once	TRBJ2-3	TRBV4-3	CASSQERADTQYF	TGCGCCAGCAGCCAAGAGAGGGCGGATACGCAGTATTTT
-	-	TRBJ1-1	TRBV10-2	CATSRDMNTEAFF	TGCGCCACCTCCAGGGATATGAACACTGAAGCTTTCTTT
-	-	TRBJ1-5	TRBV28	CASSFYSNQPQHF	TGTGCCAGCAGTTTCTATAGCAATCAGCCCCAGCATTTT
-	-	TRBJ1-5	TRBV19	CASSIGGNQPQHF	TGTGCCAGTAGTATAGGGGGAAATCAGCCCCAGCATTTT
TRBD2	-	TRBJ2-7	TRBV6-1	CASSGRGGRAAYEQYF	TGTGCCAGCAGTGGACGTGGTGGGAGGGCCGCCTACGAGCAGTACTTC
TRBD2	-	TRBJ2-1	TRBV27	CASSSGSGGYYEQFF	TGTGCCAGCAGTTCGGGTAGCGGGGGGTACTATGAGCAGTTCTTC
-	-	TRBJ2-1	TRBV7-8	CASSGAEQFF	TGTGCCAGCAGTGGGGCGGAGCAGTTCTTC
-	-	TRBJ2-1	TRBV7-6	CASSLEIGAYNEQFF	TGTGCCAGCAGCTTAGAGATAGGAGCCTACAATGAGCAGTTCTTC
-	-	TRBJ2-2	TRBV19	CASGQGNTGELFF	TGTGCCAGTGGGCAGGGGAACACCGGGGAGCTGTTTTTT
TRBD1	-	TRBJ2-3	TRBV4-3	CASSHRQGGTDTQYF	TGCGCCAGCAGCCATCGACAGGGTGGCACAGATACGCAGTATTTT
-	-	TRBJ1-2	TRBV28	CASSLWSSLYGYTF	TGTGCCAGCAGTTTATGGTCTTCCCTCTATGGCTACACCTTC
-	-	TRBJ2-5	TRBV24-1	CATSEEGAGETQYF	TGTGCCACCAGTGAAGAGGGAGCTGGGGAGACCCAGTACTTC
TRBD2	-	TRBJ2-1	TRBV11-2	CASSQPGGYYNEQFF	TGTGCCAGCAGCCAGCCGGGGGGATACTACAATGAGCAGTTCTTC
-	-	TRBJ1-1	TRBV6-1	CASSEGGGTEAFF	TGTGCCAGCAGTGAAGGTGGTGGCACTGAAGCTTTCTTT
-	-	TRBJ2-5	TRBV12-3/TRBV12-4	CASSPPGRETQYF	TGTGCCAGCAGCCCCCCCGGTCGCGAGACCCAGTACTTC
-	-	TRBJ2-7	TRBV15	CATSRPDPLLWYEQYF	TGTGCCACCAGCAGACCCGACCCTCTTTTGTGGTACGAGCAGTACTTC
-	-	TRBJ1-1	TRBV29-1	CSVATTGNTEAFF	TGCAGCGTGGCAACCACAGGGAACACTGAAGCTTTCTTT
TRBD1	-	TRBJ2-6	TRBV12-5	CASGFGTGGSGANVLTF	TGTGCTAGTGGTTTCGGGACAGGGGGCTCTGGGGCCAACGTCCTGACTTTC
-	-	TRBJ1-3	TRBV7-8	CASSFRNPGSSGNTIYF	TGTGCCAGCAGCTTCCGCAATCCAGGGAGCTCTGGAAACACCATATATTTT
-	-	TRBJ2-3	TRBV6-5	CASSSVGDTQYF	TGTGCCAGCAGTTCCGTGGGAGATACGCAGTATTTT
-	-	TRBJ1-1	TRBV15	CATSSSLNTEAFF	TGTGCCACCAGCAGCTCGTTGAACACTGAAGCTTTCTTT
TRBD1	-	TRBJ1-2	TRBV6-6	CASSYVGQGGGYTF	TGTGCCAGCAGTTACGTCGGACAGGGGGGAGGCTACACCTTC
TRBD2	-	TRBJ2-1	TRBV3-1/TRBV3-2	CASSSGLAGGPQFF	TGTGCCAGCAGCTCGGGACTAGCGGGAGGGCCACAGTTCTTC
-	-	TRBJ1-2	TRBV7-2	CASSLNNYGYTF	TGTGCCAGCAGCTTAAACAACTATGGCTACACCTTC
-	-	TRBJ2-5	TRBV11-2	CASSNQGGSGETQYF	TGTGCCAGCAGCAACCAGGGGGGGTCGGGTGAGACCCAGTACTTC
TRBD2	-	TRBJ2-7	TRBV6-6	CASGRDYEQYF	TGTGCCAGCGGGAGGGACTACGAGCAGTACTTC
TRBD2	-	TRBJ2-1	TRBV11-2	CASRPSGSSYNEQFF	TGTGCCAGCAGACCAAGCGGGAGCTCCTACAATGAGCAGTTCTTC
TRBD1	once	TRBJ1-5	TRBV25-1	CANCGQGVNQPQHF	TGTGCCAACTGTGGACAGGGGGTCAATCAGCCCCAGCATTTT
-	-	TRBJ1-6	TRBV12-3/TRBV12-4	CASSSGVSPLHF	TGTGCCAGCAGTTCCGGAGTTTCACCCCTCCACTTT
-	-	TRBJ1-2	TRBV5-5	CASSFDRNYGYTF	TGTGCCAGCAGCTTCGACAGAAACTATGGCTACACCTTC
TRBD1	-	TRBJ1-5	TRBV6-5	CASRSGQPNQPQHF	TGTGCCAGCAGGTCGGGACAGCCGAATCAGCCCCAGCATTTT
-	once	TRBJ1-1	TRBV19	CASSEEERGWINAEAFF	TGTGCCAGTAGTGAGGAAGAGAGAGGGTGGATCAACGCTGAAGCTTTCTTT
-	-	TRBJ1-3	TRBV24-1	CATSDGNTIYF	TGTGCCACCAGCGATGGAAACACCATATATTTT
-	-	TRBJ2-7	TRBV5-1	CASSSGTQTYEQYF	TGCGCCAGCAGTTCCGGGACACAAACCTACGAGCAGTACTTC
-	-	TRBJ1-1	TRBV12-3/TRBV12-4	CASSPQWYTEAFF	TGTGCCAGCAGTCCGCAATGGTACACTGAAGCTTTCTTT